A single sample is the source of the 29 T cell receptor beta chains below, sequenced in a study of sequential checkpoint blockade in melanoma. Specified treatment: randomized to nivolumab then ipilimumab (arm A) or the reverse (arm B). Assay used: immunoSEQ multiplex PCR; TCRdb lists only in-frame clones, some missing. The sample comprises more than 9,500 clones, roughly 80% of which are singletons, and 10% rests with the top ten. The sequencing here drew on CD8+ T cells sorted from blood (inferred from file names), taken from a patient given nivolumab and ipilimumab in sequence. Every receptor here comes from a human donor with melanoma.

The rearrangement uses TRBV7-3 and TRBJ2-7, with TRBD2 identical over 8 bases. Looked up from germline, CDR1 is SGHTA and CDR2 is FQGTGA. Losses at the gene ends were 2 bases for V and 3 bases for J; bases not matched to a gene: 6. This CDR3 has 15 residues. CDR3 region: CASSLYGGGSYEQYF. Written as DNA, the CDR3 is TGTGCCAGCAGCTTATATGGCGGGGGGAGCTACGAGCAGTACTTC.

This clone is large by share. The chain has TRBV19 and TRBJ2-7; TRBD2 matches at 10 bases. CDR3 length: 14 residues. Trimming removed 5 bases from V and 2 bases from J; junction bases left unmatched: 3. CDR1 LNHDA and CDR2 SQIVND come from the germline V gene (reference sequence). In DNA form, the CDR3 reads TGTGCCAGTAGTCAAACTAGCGGGACCTACGAGCAGTACTTC. As protein: CASSQTSGTYEQYF.

The V and J genes are TRBV9 and TRBJ2-1; perhaps TRBD2 as D (5 bases). Germline V gene data show CDR1 as SGDLS and CDR2 as YYNGEE. Trimming shortened V by 3 bases and J by 6 bases, and 16 bases separated the two germline ends. The CDR3 length is 15 residues. CDR3 bases: TGTGCCAGCAGCGGGTTACTAGGAACCACCAATGAGCAGTTCTTC. It encodes CASSGLLGTTNEQFF.

This chain connects TRBV5-6 to TRBJ1-1, with D unresolved. The germline gives CDR1 SGHDT, CDR2 YYEEEE. This CDR3 is built from 15 residues. V gave up 0 bases and J gave up 3 bases, with 12 bases separating them. The CDR3 protein is CASSLGGEVDTEAFF. In nucleotides, the CDR3 is TGTGCCAGCAGCTTGGGTGGGGAGGTGGACACTGAAGCTTTCTTT.

The chain is built from TRBV4-2 and TRBJ2-3; D perhaps matches TRBD2 (6 bases). Germline V gene data show CDR1 as LGHNA and CDR2 as YNFKEQ. This CDR3 has 16 amino acids. V shed 3 bases and J shed 2 bases, with 15 bases lying between them. This CDR3 is CASSQIVAGYTDTQYF. CDR3 coding DNA: TGTGCCAGCAGCCAGATAGTGGCGGGGTACACAGATACGCAGTATTTT.

V and J are TRBV28 and TRBJ1-5, with TRBD1 matching 8 bases. The junction had 5 bases not matched to a gene; V was cut back by 7 bases and J by 0 bases. CDR3 size: 15 residues. CDR1 is MDHEN, CDR2 SYDVKM, per germline. Here the CDR3 DNA reads TGTGCCAGCACTCGGACAGGGCGTAGCAATCAGCCCCAGCATTTT. As protein: CASTRTGRSNQPQHF. Together with reference TRBV28 and TRBJ1-5, the CDR3 gives the full variable domain: DVKVTQSSRYLVKRTGEKVFLECVQDMDHENMFWYRQDPGLGLRLIYFSYDVKMKEKGDIPEGYSVSREKKERFSLILESASTNQTSMYLCASTRTGRSNQPQHFGDGTRLSIL.

DNA of the CDR3: TGTGCCAGCAGCGTCCGGTCCTCCTTCGGCGAGCAGTACTTC. Residues: CASSVRSSFGEQYF. The chain recombines TRBV7-2 with TRBJ2-7; no clear D. V shed 5 bases and J shed 6 bases, with 17 bases lying between them. Germline CDR1 reads SGHTA; CDR2 reads FQGNSA. This CDR3 region has 14 residues.

This rearrangement joins TRBV2 to TRBJ1-5; unclear D gene. The germline CDR1 and CDR2 sequences are SNHLY and FYNNEI. The CDR3 length is 15 residues. V was clipped by 3 bases and J by 5 bases, with 14 bases between them. The CDR3 loop reads CASSDGTLRDQPQHF. CDR3 bases: TGTGCCAGCAGTGATGGCACACTACGAGATCAGCCCCAGCATTTT.

V and J are TRBV9 and TRBJ1-1; 12 nucleotides line up with TRBD1. This CDR3 is 15 amino acids long. Unmatched junction bases numbered 5, after V lost 4 bases and J lost 4 bases. Germline V lookup: CDR1 SGDLS, CDR2 YYNGEE. CDR3 residues: CASSQGTGGITEAFF. CDR3 bases: TGTGCCAGCAGCCAGGGGACAGGGGGCATCACTGAAGCTTTCTTT. Looking up the rest from reference TRBV9 and TRBJ1-1 gives the full variable domain: DSGVTQTPKHLITATGQRVTLRCSPRSGDLSVYWYQQSLDQGLQFLIQYYNGEERAKGNILERFSAQQFPDLHSELNLSSLELGDSALYFCASSQGTGGITEAFFGQGTRLTVV.

The CDR3 coding sequence is TGTGCCAGCAGCTTAGGATTCCTCCTACCCTTGAACACCGGGGAGCTGTTTTTT. It is translated as CASSLGFLLPLNTGELFF. V is TRBV7-9 and J is TRBJ2-2; D is ambiguous. V gave up 1 base and J gave up 1 base, with 16 bases separating them. CDR1 and CDR2 (germline): SEHNR, FQNEAQ (reference sequence). The CDR3 spans 18 residues. Drawing the rest from reference TRBV7-9 and TRBJ2-2, the complete variable domain is DTGVSQNPRHKITKRGQNVTFRCDPISEHNRLYWYRQTLGQGPEFLTYFQNEAQLEKSRLLSDRFSAERPKGSFSTLEIQRTEQGDSAMYLCASSLGFLLPLNTGELFFGEGSRLTVL.

V and J are TRBV7-9 and TRBJ2-3; 12 nucleotides align to TRBD2. CDR1 and CDR2 from the germline V gene are SEHNR and FQNEAQ (reference sequence). The CDR3 length is 17 residues. Losses at the gene ends were 4 bases for V and 5 bases for J; bases not matched to a gene: 10. CDR3 in amino acids: CASSSPFPGLAGDTQYF. CDR3 bases: TGTGCCAGCAGCTCTCCCTTCCCGGGACTAGCGGGAGATACGCAGTATTTT.

This chain uses TRBV6-5 with TRBJ1-5; D gene uncertain. The ends were cut back, 0 bases at V and 4 bases at J, with 4 bases in the middle. Looked up from germline, CDR1 is MNHEY and CDR2 is SVGAGI. The CDR3 totals 13 residues. The chain's CDR3 is CASSYSENQPQHF. The CDR3 nucleotides are TGTGCCAGCAGTTACTCGGAGAATCAGCCCCAGCATTTT.

DNA of the CDR3: TGTGCCAGCAGCTCCCAAAGCAGGGGCAATGAGCAGTTCTTC. Encoded protein: CASSSQSRGNEQFF. This chain connects TRBV9 to TRBJ2-1; D is possibly TRBD1 (6 bases). V was clipped by 4 bases and J by 6 bases, with 14 bases between them. CDR3 size: 14 residues. CDR1 is SGDLS, CDR2 YYNGEE, per germline.

J is TRBJ2-7 and V is TRBV27; D is perhaps TRBD2 (5 bases). Germline CDR1 reads MNHEY; CDR2 reads SMNVEV (reference sequence). The CDR3 sequence is 14 residues long. V lost 5 bases and J lost 2, with 13 bases in between. The CDR3 DNA sequence: TGTGCCAGCAGTGGTGCGACTACTACCTACGAGCAGTACTTC. Encoded protein: CASSGATTTYEQYF.

This chain's CDR3 is CASSTLTGGAETQYF. In DNA, the CDR3 is TGTGCCAGCAGCACATTAACGGGGGGGGCAGAGACCCAGTACTTC. This sequence joins TRBV7-9 and TRBJ2-5; 8 bases map to TRBD2. Per germline, CDR1 SEHNR and CDR2 FQNEAQ (reference sequence). The CDR3 is 15 residues long. Losses at the gene ends were 5 bases for V and 4 bases for J; bases not matched to a gene: 9.

The chain carries TRBV9 and TRBJ2-4; 8 bases fit TRBD2. The ends lost 3 bases at V and 9 bases at J; junction bases unmatched: 8. The CDR3 is made up of 14 amino acids. Germline CDR1 SGDLS, CDR2 YYNGEE. The CDR3 sequence is CASSGVAGRGIQYF. CDR3 DNA: TGTGCCAGCAGCGGGGTAGCGGGACGCGGCATTCAGTACTTC. Supplemented by reference TRBV9 and TRBJ2-4, the full variable domain reads DSGVTQTPKHLITATGQRVTLRCSPRSGDLSVYWYQQSLDQGLQFLIQYYNGEERAKGNILERFSAQQFPDLHSELNLSSLELGDSALYFCASSGVAGRGIQYFGAGTRLSVL.

The gene calls are TRBV13 and TRBJ2-2; tentatively, D is TRBD1 (5 bases). Trimming took 6 bases from V and 7 from J, leaving 15 bases between them. Germline CDR1 reads PRHDT; CDR2 reads FYEKMQ (reference sequence). The CDR3 spans 14 residues. The CDR3 DNA reads as TGTGCCAGCAGTCTCATGACAGCGCTCGGGGAGCTGTTTTTT. Translation: CASSLMTALGELFF.

V and J are TRBV27 and TRBJ2-7, with 12 nucleotides matching TRBD2. Germline-derived CDR1 and CDR2 are MNHEY and SMNVEV (reference sequence). V gave up 5 bases and J gave up 2 bases; unmatched junction bases: 7. The CDR3 extends over 16 amino acids. CDR3 sequence: CASSPLGLAGTYEQYF. The DNA for the CDR3 is TGTGCCAGCAGTCCCCTGGGACTAGCGGGTACCTACGAGCAGTACTTC.

The genes are TRBV29-1 and TRBJ1-2, with D unclear. The CDR3 contains 11 residues. Germline V gene data show CDR1 as SQVTM and CDR2 as ANQGSEA. V gave up 6 bases and J gave up 8 bases, with 13 bases separating them. The CDR3 region has the DNA TGCAGCGTCGAACTCGAAGAGGGCTACACCTTC. This translates into CSVELEEGYTF.

Written as DNA, the CDR3 is TGTGCCAGCAGCTCGGGCCCGGAGGTTCACAATGAGCAGTTCTTC. Encoded protein: CASSSGPEVHNEQFF. V and J are TRBV5-6 and TRBJ2-1; D possibly corresponds to TRBD2 (5 bases). The germline V gene has CDR1 SGHDT and CDR2 YYEEEE. This CDR3 has 15 residues. Trimming left V 3 bases short and J 5 bases short, with 15 bases between.

The chain has TRBV9 and TRBJ2-3; D is unresolved. CDR1 SGDLS and CDR2 YYNGEE come from the germline V gene. CDR3 length: 14 residues. V lost 0 bases, J lost 0 bases, and 5 bases lay in between. CDR3 sequence reads: CASSVVSSTDTQYF. The DNA of the CDR3 is TGTGCCAGCAGCGTAGTGTCGAGCACAGATACGCAGTATTTT. The whole variable domain, remainder taken from reference TRBV9 and TRBJ2-3, is DSGVTQTPKHLITATGQRVTLRCSPRSGDLSVYWYQQSLDQGLQFLIQYYNGEERAKGNILERFSAQQFPDLHSELNLSSLELGDSALYFCASSVVSSTDTQYFGPGTRLTVL.

The V gene is TRBV7-3, the J gene TRBJ2-1; 7 bases map to TRBD2. The ends lost 1 base at V and 7 bases at J; junction bases unmatched: 7. Per the germline V gene, CDR1 is SGHTA and CDR2 is FQGTGA. The length of the CDR3 is 15 residues. The CDR3 DNA follows: TGTGCCAGCAGCTTAATAGGCGGGAGCGCAAATGAGCAGTTCTTC. The encoded protein is CASSLIGGSANEQFF.

The chain joins TRBV6-5 to TRBJ2-5, with a weak D call TRBD1 (5 bases). Looked up from germline, CDR1 is MNHEY and CDR2 is SVGAGI. V dropped 2 bases and J dropped 0 bases, with 10 bases sitting between them. This CDR3 has 15 amino acids. Written as DNA, the CDR3 is TGTGCCAGCAGTTACGGGGCACTGTACCAAGAGACCCAGTACTTC. Protein product: CASSYGALYQETQYF.

The CDR3 protein is CATSDGTSYEQYF. CDR3 bases: TGTGCCACCAGCGACGGGACAAGCTACGAGCAGTACTTC. The chain couples TRBV15 to TRBJ2-7, with D possibly matching TRBD1 (6 bases). Trimming shortened V by 5 bases and J by 3 bases, and 11 bases separated the two germline ends. The germline V gene has CDR1 LNHNV and CDR2 YYDKDF (reference sequence). This CDR3 is 13 amino acids long.

The rearrangement links TRBV7-2 to TRBJ2-1, with TRBD2 matching 10 bases. CDR3 length: 14 amino acids. Germline loops: CDR1 SGHTA, CDR2 FQGNSA. The J segment lost 6 bases and the V segment lost 6 bases, leaving 5 bases of the junction unmatched. CDR3 bases: TGTGCCAGCAGTCTAGCGGGAGACCGCAATGAGCAGTTCTTC. Its protein product is CASSLAGDRNEQFF. Drawing the rest from reference TRBV7-2 and TRBJ2-1, the complete variable domain is GAGVSQSPSNKVTEKGKDVELRCDPISGHTALYWYRQSLGQGLEFLIYFQGNSAPDKSGLPSDRFSAERTGGSVSTLTIQRTQQEDSAVYLCASSLAGDRNEQFFGPGTRLTVL.

Of note for this clone: At the DNA level, this CDR3 is encoded by other sequences in the same sample as well. V is TRBV5-1 and J is TRBJ2-7; 11 bases agree with TRBD2. CDR3 length equals 16 residues. The germline gives CDR1 SGHRS, CDR2 YFSETQ. The trim removed 4 bases at V and 3 bases at J, leaving 9 bases unmatched. The CDR3 sequence is CASSTGTSGDIYEQYF. In DNA form, the CDR3 reads TGCGCCAGCAGCACGGGGACTAGCGGAGACATCTACGAGCAGTACTTC.

V is TRBV19 and J is TRBJ2-7; D perhaps matches TRBD2 (5 bases). Germline-derived CDR1 and CDR2 are LNHDA and SQIVND (reference sequence). The germline V and J ends were trimmed by 0 bases and 2 bases, with 17 bases remaining between them. The CDR3 runs 17 residues. CDR3 bases: TGTGCCAGTAGTATAGACGGGATCCCAACCCGAACCTACGAGCAGTACTTC. It codes for CASSIDGIPTRTYEQYF.

The chain employs TRBV5-5 and TRBJ1-3; 12 nucleotides match TRBD1. V lost 4 bases, J lost 4 bases, and 3 bases stayed unmatched. CDR1 and CDR2 (germline): SGHKS, YYEKEE (reference sequence). The CDR3 extends over 15 amino acids. The CDR3 reads CASSRGQGAGNTIYF. As DNA, the CDR3 is TGTGCCAGCAGCCGGGGACAGGGGGCGGGAAACACCATATATTTT.

This clone was found once. V gene TRBV6-5 combines with J gene TRBJ2-3; D is unclear. Trimming removed 0 bases from V and 4 bases from J, with 5 bases in between. The germline V gene has CDR1 MNHEY and CDR2 SVGAGI. This CDR3 contains 13 residues. The CDR3 region has the DNA TGTGCCAGCAGTTACTCGTATGCAGATACGCAGTATTTT. This gives the protein CASSYSYADTQYF.